The entry below describes one TCR beta chain. Its specificity is unknown. RNA transcripts yielded amplified TCR beta CDR3 regions. The TCR CDR3 first-round RT-PCR relied on the HTBI primer set. Via MiXCR, TCRdb re-called the multiplex PCR reads, giving one row per CDR3 protein. The sample includes around 350,000 distinct CDR3 sequences, about 19% of them seen just once. This entry comes from a study of T cells in Graves' hyperthyroidism and ophthalmopathy. Points from the study as a whole: Within blood appeared most thyroid clonotypes that had expanded above 0.001.

Newly diagnosed hyperthyroidism, duration under 2 months, in patients aged 18 to 65. Each diagnosis was grounded in clinical symptoms, serum thyroxine and TRAb, thyroid ultrasound, and orbital computed tomography. Germline CDR1 is GTSNPN and CDR2 is SVGIG (reference sequence). V was cut by 2 bases and J by 4 bases, with 6 bases left in between. The CDR3 runs 12 residues. This TCR came from a woman in her late teens or twenties with Graves' hyperthyroidism. The genes are TRBV30 and TRBJ1-3, with D hard to call. The sequenced material came from blood. The CDR3 DNA reads TGTGCCTGGAGTCTCCGGGGAAACACCATATATTTT. Residues: CAWSLRGNTIYF. Based on the CDR3 plus reference TRBV30 and TRBJ1-3, the full variable domain is SQTIHQWPATLVQPVGSPLSLECTVEGTSNPNLYWYRQAAGRGLQLLFYSVGIGQISSEVPQNLSASRPQDRQFILSSKKLLLSDSGFYLCAWSLRGNTIYFGEGSWLTVV.